Presented here are 26 T cell receptor beta chains from one specimen sequenced in a study of T cells in Graves' hyperthyroidism and ophthalmopathy. There were TCR beta CDR3 regions amplified from RNA transcripts. RT-PCR in the first round (using the HTBI primer set) targeted the TCR CDR3. TCRdb processed the multiplex PCR reads anew with MiXCR; each CDR3 protein has one entry. This table has hundreds of thousands of distinct CDR3 sequences, around 45% appearing once. Sequenced input: peripheral blood or thyroid tissue (not recorded which). The receptors here all came from a young woman with Graves' hyperthyroidism.

The sample holds many counts of this clonotype. J is TRBJ1-1 and V is TRBV7-2, with 7 nucleotides matching TRBD1. J was trimmed by 4 bases and V by 5 bases; bases with no gene match: 10. The CDR3 loop spans 15 amino acids. CDR1 is SGHTA, CDR2 FQGNSA, per germline. CDR3 in amino acids: CASSPRQGLGTEAFF. The CDR3 DNA is TGTGCCAGCAGCCCAAGACAGGGTTTAGGCACTGAAGCTTTCTTT.

The count of this clonotype is one. J is TRBJ2-6 and V is TRBV15; TRBD1 might be the D (5 bases). The CDR3 consists of 16 residues. Germline values: CDR1 LNHNV, CDR2 YYDKDF (reference sequence). V was pared by 2 bases and J by 4 bases, with 12 bases between. CDR3 in DNA: TGTGCCACCAGCAGAAAAAGGGGCTCAGGGGCCAACGTCCTGACTTTC. It is translated as CATSRKRGSGANVLTF.

The chain has TRBV6-4 and TRBJ1-5; perhaps TRBD1 as D (6 bases). There are 13 residues in the CDR3. Trimming stripped 6 bases from V and 10 bases from J, with 16 bases between. Germline values: CDR1 MRHNA, CDR2 SNTAGT. CDR3 sequence: CASSLGQGGPQHF. CDR3 sequence (DNA): TGTGCCAGCAGCTTGGGACAAGGAGGACCCCAGCATTTT.

CDR3 region: CASSLARDTYVAEGTYEQYF. The CDR3 DNA follows: TGTGCCAGCAGCTTAGCGCGGGACACTTATGTAGCGGAGGGAACCTACGAGCAGTACTTC. The V gene is TRBV7-8, the J gene TRBJ2-7; TRBD1 or TRBD2 may be the D gene (6 bases each). The V gene lost 0 bases and the J gene lost 2 bases, with 26 bases spanning the gap. The CDR3 runs 20 residues. CDR1 and CDR2 (germline): SGHVS, FQNEAQ. Using reference TRBV7-8 and TRBJ2-7 for the parts outside the CDR3, the full variable domain is GAGVSQSPRYKVAKRGQDVALRCDPISGHVSLFWYQQALGQGPEFLTYFQNEAQLDKSGLPSDRFFAERPEGSVSTLKIQRTQQEDSAVYLCASSLARDTYVAEGTYEQYFGPGTRLTVT.

Comment on this clonotype: Given a much more abundant clone one base away, this may be a read error. This chain joins TRBV29-1 and TRBJ2-7; the match to TRBD1 covers 9 bases. Trimming cost V 7 bases and J 2 bases; bases outside gene matches: 9. This CDR3 region has 14 residues. Germline CDR1 is SQVTM and CDR2 is ANQGSEA. The CDR3 is CSAQGGDRAYEQYF. DNA of the CDR3: TGCAGCGCCCAAGGTGGGGACAGGGCCTACGAGCAGTACTTC.

The V call is TRBV14, the J call TRBJ1-2; tentative D call: TRBD1 (5 bases). CDR1 and CDR2 from the germline V gene are SGHDN and FVKESK. V gave up 3 bases and J gave up 6 bases, with 14 bases separating them. The length of the CDR3 is 14 residues. CDR3: CASSHEGPTHGYTF. The DNA of the CDR3 is TGTGCCAGCAGCCATGAGGGGCCAACTCATGGCTACACCTTC.

This clonotype was counted ten times or more. V gene TRBV29-1 combines with J gene TRBJ1-1; a possible D gene is TRBD1 (6 bases). The CDR3 covers 13 residues. The germline V gene encodes CDR1 SQVTM and CDR2 ANQGSEA. Trimming shortened V by 3 bases and J by 1 base, and 9 bases separated the two germline ends. The CDR3 bases are TGCAGCGTTGAGAACAGGGCGAACACTGAAGCTTTCTTT. This encodes CSVENRANTEAFF.

The chain uses TRBV2 and TRBJ1-5, with 8 bases that match TRBD1. The CDR3 totals 15 residues. Germline assignment: CDR1 SNHLY and CDR2 FYNNEI. The ends lost 5 bases at V and 7 bases at J; junction bases unmatched: 10. The CDR3 nucleotides read TGTGCCAGCAGTTTTCTAGGGACAGGTCAACAGCCCCAGCATTTT. Its protein is CASSFLGTGQQPQHF.

V and J are TRBV5-6 and TRBJ1-1; TRBD1 matches 10 bases. The CDR3 length is 16 residues. V shed 4 bases and J 6 bases; nucleotides not matched to a gene: 12. Germline V lookup: CDR1 SGHDT, CDR2 YYEEEE. Here the CDR3 reads CASSQTGGAASAEAFF. The CDR3 DNA follows: TGTGCCAGCAGCCAGACAGGGGGCGCCGCTTCAGCTGAAGCTTTCTTT.

The chain uses TRBV7-3 and TRBJ2-5, with 8 nucleotides matching TRBD1. The CDR3 has 19 amino acids. The V gene's germline CDR1 is SGHTA and CDR2 FQGTGA. Trimming cost V 5 bases and J 2 bases; bases outside gene matches: 19. The CDR3 nucleotides are TGTGCCAGCAGCCGGACAGGGCAAGGAGGTAGCTACCTGCAAGAGACCCAGTACTTC. Protein product: CASSRTGQGGSYLQETQYF.

The chain combines TRBV2 with TRBJ2-2; a weak D match, TRBD1 (5 bases). CDR3 length equals 13 residues. The V end was cut by 6 bases, the J end by 9 bases, with 14 bases between. Germline V gives CDR1 SNHLY, CDR2 FYNNEI. CDR3 protein: CASSLVRGWELFF. The CDR3 region has the DNA TGTGCCAGCAGCTTAGTAAGGGGCTGGGAGCTGTTTTTT.

This chain connects TRBV6-1 to TRBJ1-5; D unclear. The CDR3 length is 15 residues. Trimming stripped 7 bases from V and 3 bases from J, with 16 bases between. Germline CDR1 and CDR2: MNHNS and SASEGT. As DNA, the CDR3 is TGTGCCAGCAACGCCGGGAGGCGGTACAATCAGCCCCAGCATTTT. It yields the protein CASNAGRRYNQPQHF.

The chain joins TRBV19 to TRBJ2-7; D remains unclear. Per the germline V gene, CDR1 is LNHDA and CDR2 is SQIVND (reference sequence). Trimming cost V 7 bases and J 1 base, with 11 bases left between them. This CDR3 contains 13 residues. The CDR3 coding sequence is TGTGCCAGTATCAAGGCTCCGTCCTACGAGCAGTACTTC. Translated: CASIKAPSYEQYF. Together with reference TRBV19 and TRBJ2-7, the CDR3 gives the full variable domain: DGGITQSPKYLFRKEGQNVTLSCEQNLNHDAMYWYRQDPGQGLRLIYYSQIVNDFQKGDIAEGYSVSREKKESFPLTVTSAQKNPTAFYLCASIKAPSYEQYFGPGTRLTVT.

Worth noting for this clonotype: One end of the junction is discordant with germline, which a read error may explain. The chain recombines TRBV2 with TRBJ2-6; 7 positions match TRBD2. Germline V CDR1 and CDR2: SNHLY, FYNNEI. This CDR3 has 12 amino acids. CDR3 bases: TGTGCCAGCAGTCCGGGGGGCAACGTCCTGACTTTC. Amino acids: CASSPGGNVLTF.

About this clonotype itself: This may arise from a read error, as a much more abundant clone is one base away. The J gene is TRBJ2-5, the V gene TRBV7-9; perhaps TRBD2 as D (6 bases). CDR3 length: 14 amino acids. Per germline, CDR1 SEHNR and CDR2 FQNEAQ (reference sequence). Trimming pared 0 bases from V and 5 bases from J, leaving 10 bases between. In nucleotides, the CDR3 is TGTGCCAGCAGCTTAGCTCTAGCGTGCGAGACCCAGTACTTC. Amino acids: CASSLALACETQYF.

The chain couples TRBV7-6 to TRBJ1-5; 8 nucleotides match TRBD1. Germline values: CDR1 SGHVS, CDR2 FNYEAQ. With V trimmed by 4 bases and J by 6 bases, 5 bases remained unmatched. The CDR3 runs 14 residues. CDR3 in amino acids: CASSSSGGSQPQHF. CDR3 sequence (DNA): TGTGCCAGCAGCTCTTCAGGGGGCTCTCAGCCCCAGCATTTT.

The J gene is TRBJ2-5, the V gene TRBV20-1; D remains unclear. The length of the CDR3 is 14 residues. Per germline, CDR1 DFQATT and CDR2 SNEGSKA (reference sequence). The germline V and J ends were trimmed by 6 bases and 1 base, with 15 bases remaining between them. The CDR3, as DNA: TGCAGTGCCCCCTTCGCAACAGTCCAAGAGACCCAGTACTTC. Its protein product is CSAPFATVQETQYF.

The table lists this clonotype with a few counts. The chain has TRBV29-1 and TRBJ2-2; 9 bases align to TRBD1. V shed 6 bases and J 8 bases; nucleotides not matched to a gene: 1. The CDR3 is 11 amino acids. Germline CDR1 SQVTM, CDR2 ANQGSEA. CDR3 in DNA: TGCAGCGTGGGACAGGGTGGGGAGCTGTTTTTT. Protein product: CSVGQGGELFF.

This clonotype was detected ten times or more. The chain combines TRBV29-1 with TRBJ1-2; D call uncertain. Looked up from germline, CDR1 is SQVTM and CDR2 is ANQGSEA. Trimming cost V 3 bases and J 12 bases, with 11 bases left between them. This CDR3 has 10 residues. The CDR3 DNA is TGCAGCGTTGATTCCCGGACGCACACCTTC. Translation gives CSVDSRTHTF. Complete variable domain (other parts from reference TRBV29-1 and TRBJ1-2): SAVISQKPSRDICQRGTSLTIQCQVDSQVTMMFWYRQQPGQSLTLIATANQGSEATYESGFVIDKFPISRPNLTFSTLTVSNMSPEDSSIYLCSVDSRTHTFGSGTRLTVV.

In this sample, this clonotype turned up many times. The V and J genes are TRBV2 and TRBJ1-1; tentatively, D is TRBD1 (6 bases). Germline V lookup: CDR1 SNHLY, CDR2 FYNNEI. V was clipped by 5 bases and J by 6 bases, with 13 bases between them. This CDR3 spans 13 amino acids. Here the CDR3 DNA reads TGTGCCAGCAGTCGAGAACAGGGCGCTGAAGCTTTCTTT. Its protein product is CASSREQGAEAFF.

The chain couples TRBV7-3 to TRBJ2-7; 8 positions match TRBD1. The CDR3 sequence is 14 residues long. V dropped 5 bases and J dropped 3; count of bases not matched to a gene: 6. From germline, CDR1 is SGHTA and CDR2 FQGTGA. This CDR3 reads CASSPGQDDYEQYF. CDR3 in DNA: TGTGCCAGCAGCCCGGGACAGGACGACTACGAGCAGTACTTC.

This clonotype was found many times. This chain joins TRBV10-3 and TRBJ2-7; D gene unclear. CDR1 ENHRY and CDR2 SYGVKD come from the germline V gene. Trimming pared 2 bases from V and 1 base from J, leaving 6 bases between. This CDR3 has 13 residues. This CDR3 reads CAISEAASYEQYF. CDR3 nucleotide sequence: TGTGCCATCAGTGAGGCGGCTTCCTACGAGCAGTACTTC.

In the case of this clonotype: This is likely a read error, given that the CDR3 carries no conserved phenylalanine or tryptophan at its end. It is unclear where the CDR3 begins or ends on the DNA, so no DNA is shown, and the CDR3 is as TCRdb lists it. The chain uses TRBV5-1 and TRBJ1-4; the table names TRBD1, a call not compared with the DNA. Germline V gives CDR1 SGHRS, CDR2 YFSETQ. The CDR3 comprises 11 residues, both ends counted. This chain's CDR3 is CASSLEGGVRY.

This clonotype was counted only a few times. This chain joins TRBV24-1 and TRBJ2-5; 11 nucleotides line up with TRBD1. The germline V gene encodes CDR1 KGHDR and CDR2 SFDVKD. V shed 4 bases, J shed 6 bases, and the junction held 6 bases outside the gene matches. This CDR3 is 15 amino acids long. CDR3 bases: TGTGCCACCAGTGAGCCCGGGACAGGGGGGAAGACCCAGTACTTC. It yields the protein CATSEPGTGGKTQYF.

This clonotype is a singleton in its sample. V usage is TRBV7-2 and J usage is TRBJ1-3, with D hard to call. The germline V and J ends were trimmed by 5 bases and 7 bases, with 15 bases remaining between them. Germline CDR1 is SGHTA and CDR2 is FQGNSA. CDR3 length: 14 amino acids. CDR3 sequence reads: CASSQVPPSNTIYF. CDR3 sequence (DNA): TGTGCCAGCAGCCAAGTTCCACCCTCGAACACCATATATTTT.

The rearrangement joins TRBV6-5 to TRBJ1-2, with D uncertain. The CDR3 is 14 residues long. Per germline, CDR1 MNHEY and CDR2 SVGAGI. Trimming removed 0 bases from V and 3 bases from J, with 8 bases in between. CDR3 sequence reads: CASSYSAVYYGYTF. The CDR3, as DNA: TGTGCCAGCAGTTACTCGGCAGTATACTATGGCTACACCTTC.